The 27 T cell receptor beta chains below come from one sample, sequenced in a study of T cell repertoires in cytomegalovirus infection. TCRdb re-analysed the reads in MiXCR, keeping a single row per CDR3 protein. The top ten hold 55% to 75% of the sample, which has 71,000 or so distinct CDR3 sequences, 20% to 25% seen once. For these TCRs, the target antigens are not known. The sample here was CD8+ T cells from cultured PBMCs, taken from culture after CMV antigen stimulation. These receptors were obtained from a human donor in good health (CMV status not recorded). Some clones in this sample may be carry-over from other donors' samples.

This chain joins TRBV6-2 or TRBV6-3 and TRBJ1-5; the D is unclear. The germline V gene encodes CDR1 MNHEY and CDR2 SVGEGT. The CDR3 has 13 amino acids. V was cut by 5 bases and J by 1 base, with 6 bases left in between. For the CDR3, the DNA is TGTGCCAGCAGTCCCGCGAGCAATCAGCCCCAGCATTTT. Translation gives CASSPASNQPQHF.

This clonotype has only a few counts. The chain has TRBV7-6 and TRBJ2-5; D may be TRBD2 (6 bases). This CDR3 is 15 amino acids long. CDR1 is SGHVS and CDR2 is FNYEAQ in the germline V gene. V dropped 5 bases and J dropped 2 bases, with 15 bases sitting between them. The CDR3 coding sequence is TGTGCCAGCAGCCCCCCGGGACTGGGGCAAGAGACCCAGTACTTC. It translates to CASSPPGLGQETQYF.

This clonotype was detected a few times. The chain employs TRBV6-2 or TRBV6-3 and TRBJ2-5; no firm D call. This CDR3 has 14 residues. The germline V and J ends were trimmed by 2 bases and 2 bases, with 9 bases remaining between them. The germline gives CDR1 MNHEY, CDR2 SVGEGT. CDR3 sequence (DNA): TGTGCCAGCAGTTACGACGGCATACAAGAGACCCAGTACTTC. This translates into CASSYDGIQETQYF.

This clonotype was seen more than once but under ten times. CDR3 amino acids: CASSPQGRLNHEQFF. CDR3 DNA sequence: TGTGCCAGCAGCCCACAGGGGAGATTGAACCATGAGCAGTTCTTC. The chain uses TRBV7-9 and TRBJ2-1; 7 bases fit TRBD1. Germline V gene sequence: CDR1 SEHNR, CDR2 FQNEAQ (reference sequence). This CDR3 comprises 15 residues. Germline trimming cut 5 bases from V and 8 bases from J; bases unmatched to any gene: 12.

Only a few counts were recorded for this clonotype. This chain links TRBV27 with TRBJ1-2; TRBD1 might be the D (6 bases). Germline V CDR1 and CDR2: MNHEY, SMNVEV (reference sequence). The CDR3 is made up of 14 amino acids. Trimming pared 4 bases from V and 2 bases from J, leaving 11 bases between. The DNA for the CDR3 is TGTGCCAGCAGTTCCAGGGGTCCCAACTATGGCTACACCTTC. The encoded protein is CASSSRGPNYGYTF.

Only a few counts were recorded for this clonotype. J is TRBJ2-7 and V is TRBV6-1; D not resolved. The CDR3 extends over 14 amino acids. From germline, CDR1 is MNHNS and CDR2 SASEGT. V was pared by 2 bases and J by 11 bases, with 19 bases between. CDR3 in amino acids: CASSEMDGQDSEYF. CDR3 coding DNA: TGTGCCAGCAGTGAAATGGACGGCCAGGATTCCGAGTACTTC.

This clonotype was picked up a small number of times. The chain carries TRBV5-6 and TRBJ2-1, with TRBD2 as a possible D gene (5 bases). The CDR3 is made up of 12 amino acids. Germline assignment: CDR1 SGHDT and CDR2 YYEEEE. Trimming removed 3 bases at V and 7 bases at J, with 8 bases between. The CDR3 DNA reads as TGTGCCAGCAGCTCGGGAACTAATGAGCAGTTCTTC. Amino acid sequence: CASSSGTNEQFF.

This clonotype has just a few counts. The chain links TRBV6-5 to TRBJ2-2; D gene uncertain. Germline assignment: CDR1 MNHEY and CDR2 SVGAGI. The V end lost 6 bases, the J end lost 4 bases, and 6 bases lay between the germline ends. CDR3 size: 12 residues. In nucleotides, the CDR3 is TGTGCCAGCAGAAAATTCACCGGGGAGCTGTTTTTT. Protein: CASRKFTGELFF.

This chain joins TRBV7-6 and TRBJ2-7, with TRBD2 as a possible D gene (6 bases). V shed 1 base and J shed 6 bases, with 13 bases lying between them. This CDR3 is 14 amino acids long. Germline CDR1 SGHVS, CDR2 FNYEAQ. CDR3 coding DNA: TGTGCCAGCAGCTTAGTGGAGGGAACCTCCGAGCAGTACTTC. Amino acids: CASSLVEGTSEQYF.

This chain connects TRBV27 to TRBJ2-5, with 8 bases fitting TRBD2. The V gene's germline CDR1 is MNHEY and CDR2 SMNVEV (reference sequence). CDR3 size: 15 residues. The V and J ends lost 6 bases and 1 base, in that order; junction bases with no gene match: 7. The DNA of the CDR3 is TGTGCCAGCAGCGGGGGGGCGGGAGGCCAAGAGACCCAGTACTTC. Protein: CASSGGAGGQETQYF.

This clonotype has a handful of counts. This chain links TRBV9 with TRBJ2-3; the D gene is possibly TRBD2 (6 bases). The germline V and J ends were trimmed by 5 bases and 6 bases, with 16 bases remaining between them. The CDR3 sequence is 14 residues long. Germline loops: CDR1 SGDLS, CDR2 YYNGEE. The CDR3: CASSQEGVGDTQYF. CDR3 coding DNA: TGTGCCAGCAGTCAGGAGGGCGTAGGGGATACGCAGTATTTT.

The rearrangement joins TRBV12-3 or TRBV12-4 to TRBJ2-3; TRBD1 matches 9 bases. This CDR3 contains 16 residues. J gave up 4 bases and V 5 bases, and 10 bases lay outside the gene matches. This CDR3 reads CASSGGTGSIADTQYF. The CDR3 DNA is TGTGCCAGCAGTGGAGGGACAGGGAGTATTGCAGATACGCAGTATTTT.

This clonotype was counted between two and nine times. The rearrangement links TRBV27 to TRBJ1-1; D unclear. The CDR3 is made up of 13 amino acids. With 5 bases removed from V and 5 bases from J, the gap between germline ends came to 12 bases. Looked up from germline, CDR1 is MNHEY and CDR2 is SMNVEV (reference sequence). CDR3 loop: CASSLGQATEAFF. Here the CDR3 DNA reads TGTGCCAGCAGTCTAGGGCAGGCGACTGAAGCTTTCTTT.

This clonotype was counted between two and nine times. CDR3 in DNA: TGTGCCAGCAGTGAATACGGGACTAACACCGGGGAGCTGTTTTTT. Residues: CASSEYGTNTGELFF. V usage is TRBV6-1 and J usage is TRBJ2-2; D is perhaps TRBD2 (6 bases). The CDR3 spans 15 residues. Germline values: CDR1 MNHNS, CDR2 SASEGT. V was clipped by 2 bases and J by 2 bases, with 9 bases between them.

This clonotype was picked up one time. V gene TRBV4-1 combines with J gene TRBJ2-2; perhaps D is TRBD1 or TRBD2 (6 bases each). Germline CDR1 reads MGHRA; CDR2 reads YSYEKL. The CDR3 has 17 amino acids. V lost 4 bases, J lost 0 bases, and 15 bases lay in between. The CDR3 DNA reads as TGCGCCAGCAGCCCCCAAGGGGGGACTGCGAACACCGGGGAGCTGTTTTTT. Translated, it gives CASSPQGGTANTGELFF.

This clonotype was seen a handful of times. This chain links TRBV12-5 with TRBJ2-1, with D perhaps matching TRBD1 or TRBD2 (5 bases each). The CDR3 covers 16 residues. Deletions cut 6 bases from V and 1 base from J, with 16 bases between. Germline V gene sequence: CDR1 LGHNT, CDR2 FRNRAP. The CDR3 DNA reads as TGTGCTAGTGGCACCCAACTGGGACCTTCCTACAATGAGCAGTTCTTC. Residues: CASGTQLGPSYNEQFF.

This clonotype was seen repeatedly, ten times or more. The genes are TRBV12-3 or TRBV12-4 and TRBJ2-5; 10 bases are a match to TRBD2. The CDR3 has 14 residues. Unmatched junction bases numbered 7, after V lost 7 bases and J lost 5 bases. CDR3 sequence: CASKKRGGRETQYF. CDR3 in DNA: TGTGCCAGCAAGAAGCGGGGGGGTCGGGAGACCCAGTACTTC.

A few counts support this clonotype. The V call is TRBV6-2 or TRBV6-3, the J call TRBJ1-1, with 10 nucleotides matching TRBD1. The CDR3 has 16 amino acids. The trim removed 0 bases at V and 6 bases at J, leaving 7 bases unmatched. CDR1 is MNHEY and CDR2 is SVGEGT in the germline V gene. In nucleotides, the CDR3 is TGTGCCAGCAGTTACTCGAGTGACAGGGGGCTCGCTGAAGCTTTCTTT. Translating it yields CASSYSSDRGLAEAFF.

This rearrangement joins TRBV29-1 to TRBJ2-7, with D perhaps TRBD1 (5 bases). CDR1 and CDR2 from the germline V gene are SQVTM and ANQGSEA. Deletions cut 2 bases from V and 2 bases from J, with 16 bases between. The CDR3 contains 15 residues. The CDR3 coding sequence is TGCAGCGTTGAATTAAGTGGGGCTCCAGCCTACGAGCAGTACTTC. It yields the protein CSVELSGAPAYEQYF.

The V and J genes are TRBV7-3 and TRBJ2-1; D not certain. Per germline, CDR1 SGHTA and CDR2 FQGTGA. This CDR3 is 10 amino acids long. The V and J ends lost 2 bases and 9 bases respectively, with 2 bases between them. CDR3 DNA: TGTGCCAGCAGCTTAGGTGAGCAGTTCTTC. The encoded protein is CASSLGEQFF.

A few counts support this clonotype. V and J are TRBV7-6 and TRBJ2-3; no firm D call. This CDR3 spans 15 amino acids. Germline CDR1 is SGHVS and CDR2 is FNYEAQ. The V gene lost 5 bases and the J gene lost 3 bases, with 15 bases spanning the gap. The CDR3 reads CASSTPKVRTDTQYF. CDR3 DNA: TGTGCCAGCAGCACCCCCAAGGTCAGGACAGATACGCAGTATTTT.

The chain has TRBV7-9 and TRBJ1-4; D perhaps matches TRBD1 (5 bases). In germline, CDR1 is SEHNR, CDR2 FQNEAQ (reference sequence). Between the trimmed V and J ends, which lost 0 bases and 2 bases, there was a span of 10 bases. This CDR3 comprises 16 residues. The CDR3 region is CASSLAGEGTNEKLFF. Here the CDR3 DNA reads TGTGCCAGCAGCTTAGCTGGAGAGGGGACTAATGAAAAACTGTTTTTT.

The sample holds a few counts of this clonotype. The CDR3 bases are TGTGCCAGCAGCTTAGCCGATCAAGAGACCCAGTACTTC. Its protein product is CASSLADQETQYF. This sequence joins TRBV7-9 and TRBJ2-5; unclear D gene. CDR1 is SEHNR and CDR2 is FQNEAQ in the germline V gene (reference sequence). Trimming shortened V by 0 bases and J by 2 bases, and 4 bases separated the two germline ends. The CDR3 extends over 13 amino acids.

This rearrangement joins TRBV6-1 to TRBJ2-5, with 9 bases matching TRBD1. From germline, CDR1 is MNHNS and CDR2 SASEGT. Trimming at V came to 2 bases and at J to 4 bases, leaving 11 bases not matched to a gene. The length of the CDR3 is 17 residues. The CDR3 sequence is CASSENLGTGRRETQYF. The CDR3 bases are TGTGCCAGCAGTGAAAACCTTGGGACAGGGCGTCGAGAGACCCAGTACTTC.

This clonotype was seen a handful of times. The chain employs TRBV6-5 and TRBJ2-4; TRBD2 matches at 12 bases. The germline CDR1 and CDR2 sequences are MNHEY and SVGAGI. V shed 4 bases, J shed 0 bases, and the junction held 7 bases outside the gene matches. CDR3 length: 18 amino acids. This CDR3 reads CASSSGLAGSLAKNIQYF. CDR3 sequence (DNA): TGTGCCAGCAGTTCCGGACTAGCGGGATCACTAGCCAAAAACATTCAGTACTTC.

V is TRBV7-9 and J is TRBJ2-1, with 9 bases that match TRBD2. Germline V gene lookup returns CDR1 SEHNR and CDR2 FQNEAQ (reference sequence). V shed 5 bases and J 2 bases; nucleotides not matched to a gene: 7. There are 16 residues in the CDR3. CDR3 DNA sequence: TGTGCCAGCAGCAACCGAGCGGGGGGCCCCTACAATGAGCAGTTCTTC. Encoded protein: CASSNRAGGPYNEQFF.

In nucleotides, the CDR3 is TGTGCCAGCAGCTTACCGGGACTAGCGGGGGGCTACAATGAGCAGTTCTTC. Amino acid sequence: CASSLPGLAGGYNEQFF. The chain joins TRBV7-9 to TRBJ2-1, with 15 bases that match TRBD2. V dropped 2 bases and J dropped 3; count of bases not matched to a gene: 2. Germline V CDR1 and CDR2: SEHNR, FQNEAQ (reference sequence). This CDR3 spans 17 amino acids.